A single count supports the clone carrying this T cell receptor (beta chain). Antigen unknown. These data are taken from a study of brain metastases from non-small cell lung cancer. Study-wide findings and caveats: Metastases had sparse T cells but largely shared repertoires with primaries. In about 60% of brain metastases, T-cell clones were expanded compared with matched primary tumors. Fewer infiltrating T cells were found in brain metastases than primaries.

V lost 5 bases and J lost 7; bases outside the gene matches: 9. The CDR3 loop spans 14 amino acids. The germline V gene encodes CDR1 SGHVS and CDR2 FNYEAQ. Profiling relied on immunoSEQ multiplex PCR, and the TCRdb table lists in-frame clones only, not all of them. The table has 14,000 to 15,000 clones, around four fifths seen once. What was sequenced was primary lung tumor tissue. This TCR was recovered from a donor at least 40 years old with non-small cell lung cancer. This sequence joins TRBV7-6 and TRBJ2-7; 9 bases map to TRBD2. The DNA of the CDR3 is TGTGCCAGCAGCCTAACGGGCGGGGGGGATGAGCAGTACTTC. Amino acids: CASSLTGGGDEQYF.